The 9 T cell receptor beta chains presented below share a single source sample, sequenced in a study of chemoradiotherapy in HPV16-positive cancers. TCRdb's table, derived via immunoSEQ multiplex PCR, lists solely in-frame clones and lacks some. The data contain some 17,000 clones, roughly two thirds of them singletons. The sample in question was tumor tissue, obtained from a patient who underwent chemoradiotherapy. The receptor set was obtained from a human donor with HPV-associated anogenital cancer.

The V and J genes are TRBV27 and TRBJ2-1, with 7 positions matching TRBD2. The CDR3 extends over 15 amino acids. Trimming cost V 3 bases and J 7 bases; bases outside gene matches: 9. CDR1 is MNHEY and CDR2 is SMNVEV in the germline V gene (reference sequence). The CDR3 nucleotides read TGTGCCAGCAGTTTTGCGGGAGCCACTTGGAATGAGCAGTTCTTC. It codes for CASSFAGATWNEQFF.

As DNA, the CDR3 is TGTGCCAGCAGCTTATTAAGCGCATCCTACGAGCAGTACTTC. Its protein is CASSLLSASYEQYF. This sequence joins TRBV7-2 and TRBJ2-7; no firm D call. Germline CDR1 reads SGHTA; CDR2 reads FQGNSA. Trimming cost V 2 bases and J 1 base, with 9 bases left between them. CDR3 size: 14 residues.

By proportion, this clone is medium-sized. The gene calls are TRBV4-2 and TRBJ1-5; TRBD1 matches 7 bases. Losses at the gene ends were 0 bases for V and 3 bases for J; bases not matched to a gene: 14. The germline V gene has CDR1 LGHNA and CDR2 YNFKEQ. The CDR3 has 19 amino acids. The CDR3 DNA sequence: TGTGCCAGCAGCCAAGAGGGACAGTCCTCCACAGCCTACAATCAGCCCCAGCATTTT. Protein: CASSQEGQSSTAYNQPQHF.

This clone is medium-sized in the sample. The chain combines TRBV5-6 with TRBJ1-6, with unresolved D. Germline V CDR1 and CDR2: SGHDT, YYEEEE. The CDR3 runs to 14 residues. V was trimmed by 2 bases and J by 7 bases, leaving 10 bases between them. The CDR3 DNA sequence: TGTGCCAGCAGCTTCCGGGAGAAGAATTCACCCCTCCACTTT. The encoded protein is CASSFREKNSPLHF.

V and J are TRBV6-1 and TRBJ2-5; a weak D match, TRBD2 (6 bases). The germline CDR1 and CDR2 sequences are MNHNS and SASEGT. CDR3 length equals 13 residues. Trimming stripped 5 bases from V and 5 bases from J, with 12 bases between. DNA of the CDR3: TGTGCCAGCAGTTGGGGACTGAGGGAGACCCAGTACTTC. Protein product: CASSWGLRETQYF.

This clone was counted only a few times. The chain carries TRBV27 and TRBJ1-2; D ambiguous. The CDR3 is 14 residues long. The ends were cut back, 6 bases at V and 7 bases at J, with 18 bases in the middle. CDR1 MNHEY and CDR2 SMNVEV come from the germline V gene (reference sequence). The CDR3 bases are TGTGCCAGCAGCCTCATCGGGTCGAAAGGTGGCTACACCTTC. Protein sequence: CASSLIGSKGGYTF.

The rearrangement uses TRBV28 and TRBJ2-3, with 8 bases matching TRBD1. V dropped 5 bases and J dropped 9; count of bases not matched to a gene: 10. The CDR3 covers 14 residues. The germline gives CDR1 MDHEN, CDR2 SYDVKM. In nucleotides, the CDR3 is TGTGCCAGCAGTCCCCCGACAGGACAGGGAACGCAGTATTTT. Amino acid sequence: CASSPPTGQGTQYF. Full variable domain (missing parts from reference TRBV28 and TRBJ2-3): DVKVTQSSRYLVKRTGEKVFLECVQDMDHENMFWYRQDPGLGLRLIYFSYDVKMKEKGDIPEGYSVSREKKERFSLILESASTNQTSMYLCASSPPTGQGTQYFGPGTRLTVL.

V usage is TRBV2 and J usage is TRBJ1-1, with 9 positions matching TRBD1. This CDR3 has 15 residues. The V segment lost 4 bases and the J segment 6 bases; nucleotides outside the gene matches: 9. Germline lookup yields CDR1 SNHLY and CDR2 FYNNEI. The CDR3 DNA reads TGTGCCAGCAGTGGATCCGGGACAGGGTGGTCTGAAGCTTTCTTT. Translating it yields CASSGSGTGWSEAFF.

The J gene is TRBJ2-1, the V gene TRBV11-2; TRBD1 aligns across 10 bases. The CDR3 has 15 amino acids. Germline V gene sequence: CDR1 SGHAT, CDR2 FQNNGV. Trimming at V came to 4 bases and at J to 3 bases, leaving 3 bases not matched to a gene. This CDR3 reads CASSSGTGDYNEQFF. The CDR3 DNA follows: TGTGCCAGCAGCTCCGGGACAGGGGACTACAATGAGCAGTTCTTC.